These T cell receptor beta chains were read from a single sample in a study of identifying expanded T cells in peripheral blood. Measured with immunoSEQ multiplex PCR; TCRdb has only the in-frame clones, and not every one. The data contain 75,000 to 90,000 clones, roughly 89% of them singletons. The sequenced material came from blood. These receptors all come from a person aged 18 to 70 in good health. The CDR3 runs from the conserved cysteine through the conserved F or W. A D gene is named only where the DNA matches it firmly. The listing skips clone size in some rows; elsewhere it reads once, few, many or a size class.

J	size	D	V	DNA	CDR3
TRBJ2-7	once	TRBD1	TRBV30	TGTGCCTGGAGTTCCGGGACAGGGAATCCTTACGAGCAGTACTTC	CAWSSGTGNPYEQYF
TRBJ1-5	few	.	TRBV7-2	TGTGCCAGCAGCTTAAGTGGCAATCAGCCCCAGCATTTT	CASSLSGNQPQHF
TRBJ1-6	.	.	TRBV18	TGTGCCAGCTCACCACCGGGTTCACCCCTCCACTTT	CASSPPGSPLHF
TRBJ2-3	.	.	TRBV5-4	TGTGCCAGCAGCTCCGGGACGGATACGCAGTATTTT	CASSSGTDTQYF
TRBJ1-1	.	.	TRBV7-8	TGTGCCAGCAGCTTAGGGGCAGGGATTTTGGACACTGAAGCTTTCTTT	CASSLGAGILDTEAFF
TRBJ2-3	.	.	TRBV7-3	TGTGCCAGCAGCTTAGTACAGAACACAGATACGCAGTATTTT	CASSLVQNTDTQYF
TRBJ2-1	.	TRBD1	TRBV19	TGTGCCAGTAGTATAGATCCCGACAGGGTGGGTGTTTACAATGAGCAGTTCTTC	CASSIDPDRVGVYNEQFF
TRBJ2-7	.	.	TRBV4-3	TGCGCCAGCAGCCAAGGGACTGGACCCGGCGAGCAGTACTTC	CASSQGTGPGEQYF
TRBJ1-2	.	TRBD1	TRBV5-1	TGCGCCAGCAGCTTCGCCGGGACAGGGGACTATGGCTACACCTTC	CASSFAGTGDYGYTF
TRBJ2-7	.	.	TRBV19	TGTGCCAGTAGTACGCGAAAGACAGGCTCCTACGAGCAGTACTTC	CASSTRKTGSYEQYF
TRBJ1-2	.	.	TRBV6-1	TGTGCCAGCAGTGTCGACACTTATTTCTATGGCTACACCTTC	CASSVDTYFYGYTF
TRBJ2-1	once	.	TRBV9	TGTGCCAGCAGCTCCCTTAGGAATGAGCAGTTCTTC	CASSSLRNEQFF
TRBJ2-1	.	.	TRBV7-2	TGTGCCAGCACCCTGGGGGGCGGTAATGAGCAGTTCTTC	CASTLGGGNEQFF
TRBJ1-1	.	.	TRBV5-4	TGTGCCAGCAGCTTGGAAGCTCTACCCCCCGCGCAGGCTTTCTTT	CASSLEALPPAQAFF
TRBJ1-1	.	TRBD1	TRBV18	TGTGCCAGCTCACCGTACAGGGACAGGGATGGAGCTTTCTTT	CASSPYRDRDGAFF
TRBJ1-1	.	.	TRBV9	TGTGCCAGCAGCGGATCAACCGGGACAAAGAACACTGAAGCTTTCTTT	CASSGSTGTKNTEAFF
TRBJ1-2	.	.	TRBV20-1	TGCAGTGCTAGCCCATCTAGCGGCTACACCTTC	CSASPSSGYTF
TRBJ1-5	.	TRBD1	TRBV7-2	TGTGCCAGCAGCTTAGCAGGGGGCTCCAGGGACAATCAGCCCCAGCATTTT	CASSLAGGSRDNQPQHF
TRBJ1-2	.	.	TRBV11-3	TGTGCCAGCAGCTTGGGCCAGGGCCCCTACACCTTC	CASSLGQGPYTF
TRBJ2-3	.	.	TRBV5-1	TGCGCCAGCAGCTCAGCAGATACGCAGTATTTT	CASSSADTQYF
TRBJ1-4	once	.	TRBV4-1	TGCGCCAGCAGCCAATTAAGGGGATCAAGCGATTTGACTAATGAAAAACTGTTTTTT	CASSQLRGSSDLTNEKLFF
TRBJ1-2	.	TRBD1	TRBV25-1	TGTGCCAGCAAAGAACCGGGACAGGGAGGCCGCTACACCTTC	CASKEPGQGGRYTF
TRBJ2-5	.	.	TRBV5-4	TGTGCCAGCAGCTTAGGGCGGATCACGCCTCAAGAGACCCAGTACTTC	CASSLGRITPQETQYF
TRBJ2-6	.	.	TRBV5-6	TGTGCCAGCAGCCGGACGTCTGGGGCCAACGTCCTGACTTTC	CASSRTSGANVLTF
TRBJ1-1	.	.	TRBV7-3	TGTGCCAGCAGCTCCCAAGGGGACACTGAAGCTTTCTTT	CASSSQGDTEAFF
TRBJ1-1	.	.	TRBV5-6	TGTGCCAGCAGCTTGGCAGGGAACACTGAAGCTTTCTTT	CASSLAGNTEAFF
TRBJ1-3	.	TRBD1	TRBV10-3	TGTGCCATCAGGGGACAGAGCGTCTCTGGAAACACCATATATTTT	CAIRGQSVSGNTIYF
TRBJ1-1	.	.	TRBV7-8	TGTGCCAGCAGCTTAGGTGGACGGGGGTATACCACTGAAGCTTTCTTT	CASSLGGRGYTTEAFF
TRBJ1-5	.	.	TRBV6-1	TGTGCCAGCATTAGGGCATCCCAGGACAATCAGCCCCAGCATTTT	CASIRASQDNQPQHF
TRBJ1-1	once	.	TRBV23-1	TGCGCCAGCAGTCAATCGGGGGTGGGTAGAACTGAAGCTTTCTTT	CASSQSGVGRTEAFF
TRBJ2-3	.	.	TRBV5-5	TGTGCCAGCAGCTCTTCCTTACGCGGCACAGATACGCAGTATTTT	CASSSSLRGTDTQYF